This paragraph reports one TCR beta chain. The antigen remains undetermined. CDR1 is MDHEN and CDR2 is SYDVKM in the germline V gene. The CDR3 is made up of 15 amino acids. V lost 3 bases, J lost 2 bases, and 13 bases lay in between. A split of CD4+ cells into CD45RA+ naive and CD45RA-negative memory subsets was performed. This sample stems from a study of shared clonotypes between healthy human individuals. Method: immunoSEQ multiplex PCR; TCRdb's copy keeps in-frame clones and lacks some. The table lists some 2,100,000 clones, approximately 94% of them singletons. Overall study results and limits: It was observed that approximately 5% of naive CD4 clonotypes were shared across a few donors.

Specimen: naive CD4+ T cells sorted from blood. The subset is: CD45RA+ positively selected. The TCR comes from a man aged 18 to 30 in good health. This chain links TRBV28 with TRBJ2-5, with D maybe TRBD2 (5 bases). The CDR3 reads CASSFPGLGQETQYF. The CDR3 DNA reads TGTGCCAGCAGTTTCCCTGGACTGGGACAAGAGACCCAGTACTTC. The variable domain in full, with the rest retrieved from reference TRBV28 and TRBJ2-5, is DVKVTQSSRYLVKRTGEKVFLECVQDMDHENMFWYRQDPGLGLRLIYFSYDVKMKEKGDIPEGYSVSREKKERFSLILESASTNQTSMYLCASSFPGLGQETQYFGPGTRLLVL.